This TCR beta chain was recorded in a study of blood T cell repertoires in COVID-19. Overall study context: Donors in the United States, Italy and Spain gave samples during acute or convalescent COVID-19. Nucleic acid was either cDNA or gDNA, and it came from T cells, B-cell-depleted T cells, or PBMCs.

Authors' methods: Reference gene primer amplification gave nucleated cell count estimates. Generated by immunoSEQ multiplex PCR, the TCRdb table keeps only in-frame clones and is missing some. The DNA was the basis for D and trimming; V, J and clone size are from that table. The data hold roughly 140,000 clones, with approximately 84% observed a single time. This CDR3 comprises 19 residues. V lost 1 base, J lost 0 bases, and 12 bases stayed unmatched. The V gene's germline CDR1 is SGHRS and CDR2 YFSETQ. This clone was seen only once. The V call is TRBV5-1, the J call TRBJ2-1; 8 bases fit TRBD2. The receptor's source is an older man with acute or convalescent COVID-19. Sequencing input: peripheral blood. CDR3: CASSLTPERAGGSYNEQFF. CDR3 bases: TGCGCCAGCAGCTTGACCCCTGAAAGGGCGGGAGGCTCCTACAATGAGCAGTTCTTC.